The 14 T cell receptor beta chains reported below all come from one sample, sequenced in a study of cytomegalovirus exposure and HLA in healthy donors. The protocol was immunoSEQ multiplex PCR, while the TCRdb copy is restricted to in-frame clones and leaves out a portion. Among about 240,000 clones, around 85% were seen once, and the ten largest hold around 1.2%. Sequences were obtained from PBMCs. These receptors originate from a woman aged 25-40 years in good health and CMV-seropositive.

V and J are TRBV1 and TRBJ2-7; no DNA check was done on the table's D call, TRBD2. TRBV1 corresponds to a pseudogene. This CDR3 contains 13 residues. The CDR3 DNA reads as TGCACCAGCAGCCCCCCCCTCCCCTACGAGCAGTACTTC. Translating it yields CTSSPPLPYEQYF.

The rearrangement links TRBV13 to TRBJ2-7, with 8 bases aligning to TRBD2. The CDR3 has 14 residues. Trimming cost V 0 bases and J 4 bases; bases outside gene matches: 2. In germline, CDR1 is PRHDT, CDR2 FYEKMQ (reference sequence). The CDR3 nucleotides read TGTGCCAGCAGCTTAGGACTAGCGGCTTACGAGCAGTACTTC. As protein: CASSLGLAAYEQYF.

V and J are TRBV13 and TRBJ2-6; weak D call: TRBD1 (7 bases). Germline V gene lookup returns CDR1 PRHDT and CDR2 FYEKMQ (reference sequence). This CDR3 comprises 18 residues. V dropped 5 bases and J dropped 0 bases, with 17 bases sitting between them. The DNA for the CDR3 is TGTGCCAGCAGCGCCGCGGGGACAGTACTCTCTGGGGCCAACGTCCTGACTTTC. Amino acid sequence: CASSAAGTVLSGANVLTF.

The chain has TRBV11-2 and TRBJ2-7; 14 nucleotides agree with TRBD2. J gave up 3 bases and V 3 bases, and 7 bases lay outside the gene matches. The length of the CDR3 is 17 residues. CDR1 and CDR2 from the germline V gene are SGHAT and FQNNGV. The CDR3 protein is CASSFGLAGGPGYEQYF. The CDR3 region has the DNA TGTGCCAGCAGCTTCGGACTAGCGGGAGGCCCGGGCTACGAGCAGTACTTC.

A word on this clone: Its ends do not fully match the called genes, so a read error is possible. V and J are TRBV11-3 and TRBJ2-3, with 7 bases that match TRBD2. This CDR3 is built from 18 residues. The germline V gene encodes CDR1 SGHNT and CDR2 YENEEA. The CDR3 region is CTSSFISSGNPSTDTQYF. As DNA, the CDR3 is TGTACCAGCAGCTTTATCTCCAGCGGGAACCCTAGCACAGATACGCAGTATTTT.

The chain links TRBV7-9 to TRBJ2-3; TRBD2 aligns across 11 bases. V trimming: 3 bases; J trimming: 6 bases; junction bases outside the gene matches: 14. Germline CDR1 reads SEHNR; CDR2 reads FQNEAQ (reference sequence). CDR3 length equals 18 residues. This CDR3 reads CASSFDSGREDPLDTQYF. DNA of the CDR3: TGTGCCAGCAGCTTCGATAGCGGGAGGGAAGACCCGCTGGATACGCAGTATTTT. Using reference TRBV7-9 and TRBJ2-3 for the parts outside the CDR3, the full variable domain is DTGVSQNPRHKITKRGQNVTFRCDPISEHNRLYWYRQTLGQGPEFLTYFQNEAQLEKSRLLSDRFSAERPKGSFSTLEIQRTEQGDSAMYLCASSFDSGREDPLDTQYFGPGTRLTVL.

The chain recombines TRBV30 with TRBJ1-2; D remains unclear. CDR3 size: 10 residues. Germline V gene data show CDR1 as GTSNPN and CDR2 as SVGIG (reference sequence). V dropped 7 bases and J dropped 0 bases, with 3 bases sitting between them. In DNA, the CDR3 is TGTGCCTCGGCTAACTATGGCTACACCTTC. This encodes CASANYGYTF.

V is TRBV29-1 and J is TRBJ2-1; 11 positions agree with TRBD1. Germline assignment: CDR1 SQVTM and CDR2 ANQGSEA. V shed 2 bases and J 4 bases; nucleotides not matched to a gene: 7. This CDR3 region has 16 residues. The CDR3 DNA sequence: TGCAGCGTTGAACCGGTGGACAGGGGGCTTTACAATGAGCAGTTCTTC. It translates to CSVEPVDRGLYNEQFF.

V usage is TRBV7-6 and J usage is TRBJ2-1; 7 bases map to TRBD1. The CDR3 covers 13 residues. Trimming at V came to 4 bases and at J to 9 bases, leaving 6 bases not matched to a gene. Germline-derived CDR1 and CDR2 are SGHVS and FNYEAQ. The CDR3 reads CASSSTGSGEQFF. CDR3 coding DNA: TGTGCCAGCAGCTCGACAGGGAGTGGTGAGCAGTTCTTC.

J is TRBJ1-2 and V is TRBV18, with 8 bases lining up with TRBD1. V dropped 4 bases and J dropped 4; count of bases not matched to a gene: 11. There are 16 residues in the CDR3. Germline lookup yields CDR1 KGHSH and CDR2 LQKENI. CDR3 bases: TGTGCCAGCTCACTAACGACAGGGGAATTAGTCTATGGCTACACCTTC. It translates to CASSLTTGELVYGYTF.

The rearrangement links TRBV11-3 to TRBJ1-1, with D unclear. Trimming left V 1 base short and J 7 bases short, with 4 bases between. Germline V CDR1 and CDR2: SGHNT, YENEEA. The CDR3 sequence is 11 residues long. The CDR3 protein is CASSLVNEAFF. The CDR3 nucleotides read TGTGCCAGCAGCTTAGTCAATGAAGCTTTCTTT.

This rearrangement joins TRBV10-3 to TRBJ2-7, with TRBD1 matching over 8 bases. Germline CDR1 and CDR2: ENHRY and SYGVKD. The CDR3 covers 14 residues. The junction had 3 bases not matched to a gene; V was cut back by 2 bases and J by 3 bases. The CDR3 here is CAISETGGIYEQYF. The CDR3 DNA is TGTGCCATCAGTGAGACAGGGGGTATCTACGAGCAGTACTTC.

The chain is built from TRBV7-9 and TRBJ1-5; D is unresolved. Germline lookup yields CDR1 SEHNR and CDR2 FQNEAQ (reference sequence). CDR3 length: 14 residues. V was trimmed by 5 bases and J by 3 bases, leaving 11 bases between them. CDR3 sequence reads: CASSPPQSNQPQHF. The CDR3 nucleotides read TGTGCCAGCAGCCCCCCACAATCCAATCAGCCCCAGCATTTT.

J is TRBJ1-5 and V is TRBV5-1; D not resolved. Between the trimmed V and J ends, which lost 0 bases and 3 bases, there was a span of 7 bases. Germline-derived CDR1 and CDR2 are SGHRS and YFSETQ. This CDR3 comprises 14 residues. The CDR3 sequence is CASSLGQSNQPQHF. In nucleotides, the CDR3 is TGCGCCAGCAGCTTGGGTCAGTCCAATCAGCCCCAGCATTTT.